Listed below are T cell receptor beta chains from one sample, sequenced in a study of OX40 agonist ivuxolimab in advanced cancers. Repertoires were generated with immunoSEQ multiplex PCR, while TCRdb's copy carries only in-frame clones and drops some. The sample holds roughly 22,000 clones, roughly 90% seen once. Sequencing used CD4+ or CD8+ T cells sorted from blood, obtained in a trial of the OX40 agonist ivuxolimab. The source is an adult with an advanced solid tumor such as melanoma, head and neck, liver or kidney cancer. The CDR3 runs from the conserved cysteine through the conserved F or W. A D gene is named only where the DNA matches it firmly. Not every row has a clone size; where given, it reads once, few, many or a size class.

>TRBV6-6|.|.|TRBJ2-4
CASSYWLAKNIQYF
TGTGCCAGCAGTTACTGGTTAGCCAAAAACATTCAGTACTTC
>TRBV5-1|many|.|TRBJ2-7
CASSPLTDYEQYF
TGCGCCAGCAGTCCCTTGACAGACTACGAGCAGTACTTC
>TRBV11-3|.|.|TRBJ1-3
CATQDHSFSGNTIYF
TGTGCCACCCAGGACCACAGTTTCTCTGGAAACACCATATATTTT
>TRBV13|.|TRBD1|TRBJ2-2
CASKGQGANTGELFF
TGTGCCAGCAAGGGGCAGGGGGCGAACACCGGGGAGCTGTTTTTT
>TRBV19|.|.|TRBJ1-5
CASSIQANNQPQHF
TGTGCCAGTAGTATACAGGCGAACAATCAGCCCCAGCATTTT
>TRBV28|few|.|TRBJ1-2
CASSPPDSRGIF
TGTGCCAGCAGTCCACCGGACAGCCGGGGAATCTTC
>TRBV7-6|.|.|TRBJ2-7
CASSLAGGEQYF
TGTGCCAGCAGCTTAGCTGGTGGCGAGCAGTACTTC
>TRBV7-6|.|.|TRBJ2-1
CASSLGPYGEQFF
TGTGCCAGCAGCTTAGGTCCCTACGGTGAGCAGTTCTTC
>TRBV27|.|.|TRBJ2-1
CASSFVRNNEQFF
TGTGCCAGCAGTTTCGTCCGGAACAATGAGCAGTTCTTC
>TRBV27|.|.|TRBJ2-7
CASSPRTYSYEQYF
TGTGCCAGCAGTCCGCGGACTTATTCCTACGAGCAGTACTTC
>TRBV20-1|.|.|TRBJ2-1
CSAYSGNEQFF
TGCAGTGCTTATAGTGGGAATGAGCAGTTCTTC
>TRBV7-9|.|.|TRBJ1-1
CASSLGSEAFF
TGTGCCAGCAGCTTAGGATCTGAAGCTTTCTTT
>TRBV4-1|.|.|TRBJ2-2
CASSPHYSTGELFF
TGCGCCAGCAGCCCCCACTATTCTACCGGGGAGCTGTTTTTT
>TRBV7-8|.|.|TRBJ2-1
CASSVGQGRNEQFF
TGTGCCAGCAGCGTTGGGCAGGGGAGGAATGAGCAGTTCTTC
>TRBV6-1|.|TRBD1|TRBJ1-1
CASSEAATGGDTEAFF
TGTGCCAGCAGTGAAGCGGCGACAGGGGGGGACACTGAAGCTTTCTTT
>TRBV6-6|.|.|TRBJ2-1
CASKDPAGKNEQFF
TGTGCCAGCAAGGACCCGGCGGGTAAGAATGAGCAGTTCTTC
>TRBV27|.|.|TRBJ2-1
CASSSSGSWEFF
TGTGCCAGCAGTTCCAGTGGGTCTTGGGAGTTCTTC
>TRBV21-1|.|.|TRBJ2-2
CASSNRRTFPPLPNTGELFF
TGTGCCAGCAGCAATCGGAGGACTTTCCCCCCTCTTCCGAACACCGGGGAGCTGTTTTTT
>TRBV28|once|.|TRBJ1-1
CASSLAAGAPEAFF
TGTGCCAGCAGTCTAGCGGCAGGGGCCCCTGAAGCTTTCTTT